This TCR beta chain was captured in a study of glioma-infiltrating T cells. In the study overall: Presurgical dexamethasone in glioma patients lasted six or fewer days.

Using RNA template, CDR3s of TCR alpha and beta were amplified with iRepertoire arm-PCR. Input was about 85-450 ng of tissue mRNA or PBMC total RNA. TCRdb fed the multiplex PCR reads into MiXCR, producing one record per CDR3 protein. The repertoire has roughly 350,000 distinct CDR3 sequences, roughly two fifths of them found once; the top ten carry 12%. Whole-study findings and limits: Signature shared blood CDR3 motifs were enriched in low-divergence and depleted in high-divergence patients. Non-neoplastic patients had below-expected tissue-blood divergence, while all gliomas exceeded expectation.

Germline V gives CDR1 LGHNA, CDR2 YSLEER. The V end lost 0 bases, the J end lost 4 bases, and 13 bases lay between the germline ends. The CDR3 spans 15 residues. In this sample, this clonotype turned up many times. As yet, its antigen is unknown. The rearrangement uses TRBV4-3 and TRBJ2-7; a weak D match, TRBD2 (5 bases). The specimen sequenced was glioma tissue, nonneoplastic brain tissue, or PBMCs (not recorded which). This sequence was found in a human donor with low-grade glioma or glioblastoma, undergoing nonglioma brain surgery, or in good health (not recorded which). Here the CDR3 reads CASSQDPTGFYEQYF. In DNA form, the CDR3 reads TGCGCCAGCAGCCAAGATCCGACGGGATTTTACGAGCAGTACTTC.